These 30 T cell receptor beta chains originate from one sample sequenced in a study of graft-versus-host responses after intestinal transplantation. Sequenced by immunoSEQ multiplex PCR; TCRdb stores in-frame clones only, minus some. The table lists some 27,000 clones, over 85% of them singletons. Material: PBMCs, obtained 18 days after transplant. Source of these receptors: a human patient who received an intestinal transplant, so some T cells may come from the graft donor.

The chain joins TRBV19 to TRBJ2-7; 8 bases fit TRBD1. With 0 bases clipped from V and 4 bases from J, the junction kept 8 bases outside the gene matches. In germline, CDR1 is LNHDA, CDR2 SQIVND (reference sequence). The CDR3 is 16 residues long. The CDR3 spells CASSIEGGTGYYEQYF. CDR3 in DNA: TGTGCCAGTAGTATAGAAGGGGGGACAGGATATTACGAGCAGTACTTC.

This chain joins TRBV5-4 and TRBJ2-3; tentative D call: TRBD2 (5 bases). V lost 2 bases and J 5 bases, leaving 15 bases between the germline ends. Looked up from germline, CDR1 is SGHNT and CDR2 is YYREEE (reference sequence). CDR3 length: 15 residues. The DNA of the CDR3 is TGTGCCAGCAGCTTTGTGGGAGACGGAGGAGATACGCAGTATTTT. Translating gives CASSFVGDGGDTQYF.

J is TRBJ1-4 and V is TRBV9, with 11 bases aligning to TRBD1. Germline loops: CDR1 SGDLS, CDR2 YYNGEE. Trimming at V came to 3 bases and at J to 3 bases, leaving 4 bases not matched to a gene. The CDR3 loop spans 16 amino acids. The CDR3 bases are TGTGCCAGCAGCGACGGACAGGGGGCTTCTAATGAAAAACTGTTTTTT. Translating gives CASSDGQGASNEKLFF. The variable domain in full, completed from reference TRBV9 and TRBJ1-4, reads DSGVTQTPKHLITATGQRVTLRCSPRSGDLSVYWYQQSLDQGLQFLIQYYNGEERAKGNILERFSAQQFPDLHSELNLSSLELGDSALYFCASSDGQGASNEKLFFGSGTQLSVL.

The sample holds one count of this clone. The genes are TRBV4-1 and TRBJ2-5; D possibly corresponds to TRBD2 (5 bases). V was shortened by 5 bases and J by 3 bases, with 13 bases between the two germline ends. The CDR3 contains 14 residues. Germline loops: CDR1 MGHRA, CDR2 YSYEKL. DNA of the CDR3: TGCGCCAGCAGCTCTTACCCGCGGGAAGAGACCCAGTACTTC. Translation gives CASSSYPREETQYF.

The chain combines TRBV6-4 with TRBJ1-6; possibly TRBD1 for D (5 bases). Per the germline V gene, CDR1 is MRHNA and CDR2 is SNTAGT. V shed 6 bases and J shed 0 bases, with 9 bases lying between them. The CDR3 is 15 residues long. CDR3 sequence: CASRADSSYNSPLHF. DNA of the CDR3: TGTGCCAGCAGAGCCGACAGCTCCTATAATTCACCCCTCCACTTT.

The chain carries TRBV6-5 and TRBJ2-5; unclear D gene. The germline V gene encodes CDR1 MNHEY and CDR2 SVGAGI. CDR3 length: 12 amino acids. V was clipped by 2 bases and J by 5 bases, with 6 bases between them. CDR3 sequence reads: CASSYLLETQYF. DNA for the CDR3: TGTGCCAGCAGTTACCTACTGGAGACCCAGTACTTC.

This chain uses TRBV2 with TRBJ1-6; TRBD1 might be the D (5 bases). Germline-derived CDR1 and CDR2 are SNHLY and FYNNEI. The V and J ends lost 6 bases and 6 bases respectively, with 24 bases between them. This CDR3 has 18 residues. CDR3 in amino acids: CASSAPGPPEEGNSPLHF. As DNA, the CDR3 is TGTGCCAGCAGCGCACCGGGACCCCCCGAGGAAGGTAATTCACCCCTCCACTTT.

The genes are TRBV7-9 and TRBJ1-2; 7 nucleotides match TRBD1. The germline gives CDR1 SEHNR, CDR2 FQNEAQ (reference sequence). Trimming removed 6 bases from V and 1 base from J; junction bases left unmatched: 5. This CDR3 comprises 14 residues. The CDR3 bases are TGTGCCAGCAGTGGAGGGACAGTTAACTATGGCTACACCTTC. Translated, it gives CASSGGTVNYGYTF.

The chain employs TRBV27 and TRBJ1-5; 8 bases fit TRBD1. This CDR3 comprises 15 residues. Per germline, CDR1 MNHEY and CDR2 SMNVEV (reference sequence). V was pared by 5 bases and J by 6 bases, with 9 bases of the junction left unmatched. The CDR3 loop is CASSPQGDRIQPQHF. The CDR3 region has the DNA TGTGCCAGCAGTCCACAGGGGGACCGGATTCAGCCCCAGCATTTT.

The V gene is TRBV5-4, the J gene TRBJ2-1; 8 bases are shared with TRBD1. V lost 7 bases to trimming and J lost 7 bases; unmatched junction nucleotides: 13. The CDR3 consists of 15 residues. Germline V lookup: CDR1 SGHNT, CDR2 YYREEE (reference sequence). The CDR3 nucleotides read TGTGCCAGCCAAATTCCGGGACAGGAGGGAAATGAGCAGTTCTTC. It codes for CASQIPGQEGNEQFF.

V usage is TRBV6-5 and J usage is TRBJ1-2, with D tentatively TRBD1 (6 bases). Germline lookup yields CDR1 MNHEY and CDR2 SVGAGI. Trimming shortened V by 5 bases and J by 4 bases, and 14 bases separated the two germline ends. The CDR3 length is 14 residues. CDR3 region: CASSPRDNPYGYTF. The CDR3 coding sequence is TGTGCCAGCAGTCCCCGGGACAACCCCTATGGCTACACCTTC.

This chain uses TRBV4-1 with TRBJ1-2; perhaps TRBD1 as D (5 bases). This CDR3 contains 15 residues. CDR1 and CDR2 from the germline V gene are MGHRA and YSYEKL. Trimming took off 1 base at V and 6 bases at J, with 15 bases between the two ends. In DNA, the CDR3 is TGCGCCAGCAGCCAAGTCGGCTCGGAGGGGAATGGCTACACCTTC. Residues: CASSQVGSEGNGYTF.

This clone came up once. The chain combines TRBV27 with TRBJ1-2; 7 bases agree with TRBD1. The CDR3 length is 12 residues. The V segment lost 11 bases and the J segment 4 bases; nucleotides outside the gene matches: 7. The germline V gene has CDR1 MNHEY and CDR2 SMNVEV (reference sequence). The DNA for the CDR3 is TGTGCCTGCCGGGACAGTATCTATGGCTACACCTTC. Protein sequence: CACRDSIYGYTF.

The chain employs TRBV7-2 and TRBJ1-1; D call uncertain. The V gene lost 1 base and the J gene lost 0 bases, with 6 bases spanning the gap. Germline V lookup: CDR1 SGHTA, CDR2 FQGNSA. The CDR3 runs to 14 residues. The CDR3 is CASSLVSLNTEAFF. As DNA, the CDR3 is TGTGCCAGCAGCTTAGTTTCTCTGAACACTGAAGCTTTCTTT.

This chain connects TRBV6-6 to TRBJ1-1; D unclear. The germline V gene has CDR1 MNHNY and CDR2 SVGAGI (reference sequence). V was shortened by 3 bases and J by 2 bases, with 7 bases between the two germline ends. This CDR3 spans 13 amino acids. The CDR3 reads CASSYRANTEAFF. Here the CDR3 DNA reads TGTGCCAGCAGTTATCGGGCTAACACTGAAGCTTTCTTT.

V is TRBV19 and J is TRBJ1-3; D unresolved. Trimming left V 3 bases short and J 5 bases short, with 5 bases between. Germline-derived CDR1 and CDR2 are LNHDA and SQIVND (reference sequence). CDR3 length equals 12 residues. CDR3 region: CASSMSRNTIYF. The CDR3 DNA is TGTGCCAGTAGTATGTCTAGAAACACCATATATTTT.

This chain links TRBV4-1 with TRBJ2-7, with 7 bases fitting TRBD1. CDR1 and CDR2 (germline): MGHRA, YSYEKL. This CDR3 has 16 amino acids. The trim removed 2 bases at V and 0 bases at J, leaving 7 bases unmatched. CDR3 protein: CASSQFFRDSSYEQYF. The DNA for the CDR3 is TGCGCCAGCAGCCAATTCTTCCGGGACAGCTCCTACGAGCAGTACTTC.

The chain couples TRBV20-1 to TRBJ2-1; D may correspond to TRBD1 or TRBD2 (5 bases each). In germline, CDR1 is DFQATT, CDR2 SNEGSKA (reference sequence). Trimming shortened V by 5 bases and J by 9 bases, and 11 bases separated the two germline ends. This CDR3 region has 11 residues. DNA for the CDR3: TGCAGTGCTCGAGGGGACCCTGAGCAGTTCTTC. Encoded protein: CSARGDPEQFF.

The chain has TRBV10-2 and TRBJ2-1, with TRBD1 matching 9 bases. The ends lost 6 bases at V and 4 bases at J; junction bases unmatched: 4. CDR1 is WSHSY, CDR2 SAAADI, per germline. The CDR3 contains 14 residues. The CDR3 loop reads CASRSDRGYNEQFF. CDR3 nucleotides: TGCGCCAGCAGATCGGACAGGGGATACAATGAGCAGTTCTTC.

The chain recombines TRBV29-1 with TRBJ1-2, with 8 bases fitting TRBD1. V lost 6 bases to trimming and J lost 1 base; unmatched junction nucleotides: 4. The CDR3 is 13 residues long. Germline V gene sequence: CDR1 SQVTM, CDR2 ANQGSEA. The CDR3 is CSVETGVNYGYTF. The CDR3 DNA follows: TGCAGCGTGGAGACAGGGGTTAACTATGGCTACACCTTC.

The rearrangement uses TRBV7-9 and TRBJ2-5, with D perhaps being TRBD1 or TRBD2 (5 bases each). The CDR3 is made up of 16 amino acids. CDR1 and CDR2 from the germline V gene are SEHNR and FQNEAQ (reference sequence). Trimming removed 6 bases from V and 5 bases from J, with 22 bases in between. The CDR3 coding sequence is TGTGCCAGCAGTTCCTCGGGGCGGATCGTCGATGAGACCCAGTACTTC. This sequence encodes CASSSSGRIVDETQYF.

The J gene is TRBJ2-2, the V gene TRBV19; weak D call: TRBD1 (6 bases). CDR1 is LNHDA, CDR2 SQIVND, per germline (reference sequence). CDR3 length equals 12 residues. The V end was cut by 8 bases, the J end by 7 bases, with 11 bases between. The CDR3 DNA follows: TGTGCCAGTGCCACAGGGATCGGGGAGCTGTTTTTT. Its translation: CASATGIGELFF. The entire variable domain, with the rest obtained from reference TRBV19 and TRBJ2-2, is as follows: DGGITQSPKYLFRKEGQNVTLSCEQNLNHDAMYWYRQDPGQGLRLIYYSQIVNDFQKGDIAEGYSVSREKKESFPLTVTSAQKNPTAFYLCASATGIGELFFGEGSRLTVL.

This sequence joins TRBV11-3 and TRBJ2-1; the match to TRBD2 covers 8 bases. V was clipped by 2 bases and J by 10 bases; unmatched bases: 1. The germline V gene has CDR1 SGHNT and CDR2 YENEEA. The CDR3 consists of 12 residues. The CDR3 region is CASSLTGGEQFF. The CDR3 DNA sequence: TGTGCCAGCAGCTTAACGGGGGGGGAGCAGTTCTTC.

The V and J genes are TRBV7-9 and TRBJ1-2; perhaps TRBD1 as D (5 bases). CDR1 and CDR2 from the germline V gene are SEHNR and FQNEAQ (reference sequence). Trimming removed 11 bases at V and 5 bases at J, with 12 bases between. This CDR3 spans 11 amino acids. CDR3 sequence (DNA): TGTGCCGGACTGGGGGGGTATGGCTACACCTTC. It yields the protein CAGLGGYGYTF.

The rearrangement joins TRBV19 to TRBJ2-7; 7 nucleotides align to TRBD2. Per germline, CDR1 LNHDA and CDR2 SQIVND (reference sequence). Trimming took 0 bases from V and 4 from J; bases not matched to a gene: 12. CDR3 size: 17 residues. This chain's CDR3 is CASSIDLFAGESYEQYF. CDR3 nucleotides: TGTGCCAGTAGTATAGATCTATTTGCGGGGGAGTCATACGAGCAGTACTTC.

The V call is TRBV19, the J call TRBJ2-5; no definite D call. The length of the CDR3 is 15 residues. Germline assignment: CDR1 LNHDA and CDR2 SQIVND (reference sequence). V lost 5 bases and J 2 bases, leaving 15 bases between the germline ends. CDR3 DNA sequence: TGTGCCAGTAGTGCTCCGGGCCGCCGGCAAGAGACCCAGTACTTC. It is translated as CASSAPGRRQETQYF.

The chain joins TRBV7-6 to TRBJ2-5; D is unresolved. V lost 0 bases and J 1 base, leaving 3 bases between the germline ends. The CDR3 covers 13 residues. Germline lookup yields CDR1 SGHVS and CDR2 FNYEAQ. CDR3 bases: TGTGCCAGCAGCTTAGCGCCCCAAGAGACCCAGTACTTC. It encodes CASSLAPQETQYF.

The CDR3 region is CASRNRGNTEAFF. The CDR3 DNA is TGTGCCAGCAGAAACCGAGGAAACACTGAAGCTTTCTTT. The genes are TRBV13 and TRBJ1-1; no clear D gene. Germline lookup yields CDR1 PRHDT and CDR2 FYEKMQ (reference sequence). Between the trimmed V and J ends, which lost 6 bases and 2 bases, there was a span of 10 bases. This CDR3 contains 13 residues.

The J gene is TRBJ2-2, the V gene TRBV9; D perhaps matches TRBD1 (6 bases). The ends were cut back, 0 bases at V and 7 bases at J, with 13 bases in the middle. The CDR3 covers 15 residues. The germline CDR1 and CDR2 sequences are SGDLS and YYNGEE. In nucleotides, the CDR3 is TGTGCCAGCAGCGTAGGGGGCAGGGGAAGCGGGGAGCTGTTTTTT. Translated: CASSVGGRGSGELFF.

V usage is TRBV19 and J usage is TRBJ1-1; D not certain. Germline V CDR1 and CDR2: LNHDA, SQIVND (reference sequence). V was cut by 3 bases and J by 1 base, with 12 bases left in between. The CDR3 is 15 amino acids. The CDR3 DNA reads as TGTGCCAGTAGTATTTTTGTAGGTACGAACACTGAAGCTTTCTTT. This codes for CASSIFVGTNTEAFF.